This T cell receptor (beta chain) was recovered during a study of blood T cells in healthy people across ages (dated by TCRdb to between 2014 and 2017). For the study in its entirety: Template switching captured roughly one uniquely barcoded TCR beta cDNA molecule per two T cells in model experiments. Using deep sequencing normalized with unique cDNA molecular identifiers, the study measured how TCR beta repertoire diversity changes with age. The donors were divided into four age groups: young (average about 16 years), middle-aged (approximately 42), aged (approximately 64) and long-lived (approximately 74). Donors of different ages were randomly distributed across sequencing lanes to avoid experimental bias. Two additional independent replicas of 1 million unique cDNA reads from the same blood draw were analyzed for two donors (one aged 18 to 30 and one aged 80 or older). Study-wide conclusions, independent of this receptor: Observed TCR beta diversity per million T cells fell roughly linearly with age, and a significant reduction was already apparent by age around 40. Compared with the aged group, the long-lived group had more naive CD4+ T cells, fewer expanded clones and increased TCR diversity, suggesting age selection. Estimates of total diversity based on one million sequenced T cells were regarded as lower bounds and as underestimates. Donor CMV infection status was unknown, potentially confounding age-related changes in expanded clonotypes. Because profiling used bulk unsorted PBMCs, naive and antigen-experienced compartments could not be compared conclusively. A strong correlation was found between observed TCR beta diversity and the percentage of naive T cells measured by flow cytometry.

Including cysteine and phenylalanine, the CDR3 has 13 amino acids. The CDR3 DNA has 39 bases and is translated from base 1. At the junction V is shortened by 2 bases and J by 4 bases, with 8 bases in between. Systemically healthy Caucasian individuals from Russia, some 38 in total and aged roughly 6 to 100 years, were included as donors. Each donor gave ten milliliters of peripheral blood, drawn into EDTA-treated Vacutainer tubes. Ficoll-Paque density-gradient centrifugation was used to isolate PBMCs, with at least 7 million obtained per sample. Total RNA, at least 6 micrograms per sample, was extracted from PBMCs with Trizol reagent. For every donor, an aliquot of PBMCs went through flow cytometry to measure the percentages of naive CD45RAhigh/CD27high T cells. Note on this clonotype: Its target antigen remains unknown. The input lacks base qualities; no much larger clone sits a single base away.

Library creation used 5' RACE. The run used an Illumina HiSeq 2500. A second PCR of roughly 6 to 11 cycles was performed with a sample-barcoded 5' primer and a J-beta primer mix. Each TCR beta cDNA molecule received a unique molecular identifier from a template-switch 5' adaptor carrying 12 random nucleotides. Each sample yielded at least 2.5 million CDR3-containing paired-end reads. First-strand cDNA synthesis was performed from all RNA using the Mint cDNA synthesis kit, with priming by a TRBC-specific oligonucleotide. Following uracil-DNA glycosylase treatment, a first 18-cycle PCR with universal primers M1SS and BC2_uni_R was performed on all cDNA. Regarding the original processing steps: Each sample was normalized by randomly selecting 1 million high-quality reads, each carrying a distinct molecular identifier. Reads with shared molecular identifiers were discarded instead of being binned into consensus sequences. MiTCR, run with a Q25 quality threshold and the strictest error-elimination algorithm, handled CDR3 identification, clonotype clustering and error correction. A nonparametric unseen species model with Euler transformation was used to estimate a lower bound on total TCR beta diversity. TCRdb applied fastp at Q25 and MiXCR to the public reads, then kept only in-frame beta chains. Identical CDR3 protein sequences are pooled into one entry, listed with their most common genes and DNA. The V and J calls and clone size are TCRdb's, not the authors'. The sample records about 700,000 distinct CDR3 sequences, roughly 32% of which are singletons. The ten top clones hold less than 20% of the sample.

The sample taken for sequencing was blood. The source of this sequence is a woman older than 75 in good health. Donor details come from another sample of the same person, matched by shared clones. Rearrangement joined TRBV12-3 or TRBV12-4 to TRBJ1-1, with no confidently assigned D gene. CDR3 region: CASSLWASTEAFF. The bases read TGTGCCAGCAGTTTATGGGCGAGCACTGAAGCTTTCTTT.